The present entry profiles one TCR beta chain with its context. The data are from a study of blood T cell repertoires in COVID-19. Study in general: Spain, Italy and the United States supplied samples that represented acute and convalescent COVID-19. PBMCs, B-cell-depleted T cells, or T cells provided the cDNA or gDNA that made up the material.

Germline assignment: CDR1 KGHDR and CDR2 SFDVKD. The CDR3 consists of 13 residues. V lost 12 bases, J lost 7 bases, and 11 bases stayed unmatched. Authors' methods: Amplification from reference gene primers served as the basis for estimated nucleated cell counts. Libraries were prepared by immunoSEQ multiplex PCR; TCRdb keeps only in-frame clonotypes and omits some of them. V, J and clone size derive from that table, while D and trimming were established from the DNA sequence. The table shows some 200,000 clones, with 75% to 90% occurring only once. The source material was peripheral blood. The chain recombines TRBV24-1 with TRBJ1-2, with 9 bases lining up with TRBD1. The TCR sequence derives from a woman aged 40-49 years with acute or convalescent COVID-19. The CDR3 DNA is TGTGCCGCGTCCTCGGACAGGGGAATTGGCTACACCTTC. It is translated as CAASSDRGIGYTF.